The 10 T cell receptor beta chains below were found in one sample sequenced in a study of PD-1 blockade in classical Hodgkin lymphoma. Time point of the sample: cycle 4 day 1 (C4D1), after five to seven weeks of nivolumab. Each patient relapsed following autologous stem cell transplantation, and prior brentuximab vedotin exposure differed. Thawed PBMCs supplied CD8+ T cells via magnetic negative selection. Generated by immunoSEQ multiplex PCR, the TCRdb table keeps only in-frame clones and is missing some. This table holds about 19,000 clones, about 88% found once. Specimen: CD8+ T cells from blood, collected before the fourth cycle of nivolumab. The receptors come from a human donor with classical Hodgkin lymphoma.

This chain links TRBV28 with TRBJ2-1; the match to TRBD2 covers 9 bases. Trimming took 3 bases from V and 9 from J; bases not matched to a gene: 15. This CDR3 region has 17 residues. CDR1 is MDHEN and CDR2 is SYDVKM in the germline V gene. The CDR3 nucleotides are TGTGCCAGCAGTTTTAAGTCCCACTTGCGGGAGGGCGGTGAGCAGTTCTTC. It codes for CASSFKSHLREGGEQFF.

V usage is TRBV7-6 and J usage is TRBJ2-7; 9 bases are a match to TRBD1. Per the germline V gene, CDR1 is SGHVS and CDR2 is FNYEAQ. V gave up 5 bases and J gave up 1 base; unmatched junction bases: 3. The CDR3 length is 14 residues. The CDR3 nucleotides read TGTGCCAGCAGCCCCGGGACAGGGTCCTACGAGCAGTACTTC. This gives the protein CASSPGTGSYEQYF.

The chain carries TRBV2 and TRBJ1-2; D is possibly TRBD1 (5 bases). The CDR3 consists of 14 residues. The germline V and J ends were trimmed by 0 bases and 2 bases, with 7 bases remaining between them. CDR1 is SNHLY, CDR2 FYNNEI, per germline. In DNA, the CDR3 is TGTGCCAGCAGTGAAGCGGCAGGGAACTATGGCTACACCTTC. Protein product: CASSEAAGNYGYTF.

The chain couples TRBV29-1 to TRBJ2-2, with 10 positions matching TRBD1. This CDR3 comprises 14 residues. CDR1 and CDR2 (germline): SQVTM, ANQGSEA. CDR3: CSELETGGPGELFF. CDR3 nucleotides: TGCAGTGAATTAGAGACAGGGGGCCCCGGGGAGCTGTTTTTT.

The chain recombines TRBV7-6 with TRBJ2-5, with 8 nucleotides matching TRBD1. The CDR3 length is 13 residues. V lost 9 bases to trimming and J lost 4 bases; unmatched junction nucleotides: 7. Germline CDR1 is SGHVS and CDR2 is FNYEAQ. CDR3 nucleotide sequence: TGTGCCAGTCGCAGGGGGCTCACAGAGACCCAGTACTTC. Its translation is CASRRGLTETQYF.

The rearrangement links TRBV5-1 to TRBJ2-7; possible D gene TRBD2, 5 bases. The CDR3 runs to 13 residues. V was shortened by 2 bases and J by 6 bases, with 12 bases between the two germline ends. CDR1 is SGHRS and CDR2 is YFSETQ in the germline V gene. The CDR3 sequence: CASSFGPAAEQYF. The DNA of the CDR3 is TGCGCCAGCAGCTTCGGGCCAGCGGCCGAGCAGTACTTC.

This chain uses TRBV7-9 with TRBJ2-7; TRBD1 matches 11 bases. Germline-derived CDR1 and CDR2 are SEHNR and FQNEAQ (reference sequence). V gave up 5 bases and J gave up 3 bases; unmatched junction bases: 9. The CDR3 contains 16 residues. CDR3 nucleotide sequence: TGTGCCAGCAGCCACCGGTCCGGGACAGGGGGCTACGAGCAGTACTTC. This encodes CASSHRSGTGGYEQYF.

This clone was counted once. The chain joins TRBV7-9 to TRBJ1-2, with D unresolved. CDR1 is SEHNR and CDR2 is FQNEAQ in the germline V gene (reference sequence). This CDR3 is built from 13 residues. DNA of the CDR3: TGTGCTTCTAGAAGGGATTTACTCATTGGCTACACCTTC. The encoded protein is CASRRDLLIGYTF.

CDR3 in DNA: TGTGCCAGCTCACCATACTCGGCAGTAGCCTACGAGCAGTACTTC. Translation gives CASSPYSAVAYEQYF. The J gene is TRBJ2-7, the V gene TRBV18; D unresolved. This CDR3 contains 15 residues. Trimming left V 2 bases short and J 2 bases short, with 13 bases between. From germline, CDR1 is KGHSH and CDR2 LQKENI.

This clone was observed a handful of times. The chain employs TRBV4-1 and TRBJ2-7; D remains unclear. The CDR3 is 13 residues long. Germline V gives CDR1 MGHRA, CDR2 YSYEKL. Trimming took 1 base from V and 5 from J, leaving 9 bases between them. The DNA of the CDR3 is TGCGCCAGCAGCCAAGTTCCTGCGCACGAGCAGTACTTC. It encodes CASSQVPAHEQYF.